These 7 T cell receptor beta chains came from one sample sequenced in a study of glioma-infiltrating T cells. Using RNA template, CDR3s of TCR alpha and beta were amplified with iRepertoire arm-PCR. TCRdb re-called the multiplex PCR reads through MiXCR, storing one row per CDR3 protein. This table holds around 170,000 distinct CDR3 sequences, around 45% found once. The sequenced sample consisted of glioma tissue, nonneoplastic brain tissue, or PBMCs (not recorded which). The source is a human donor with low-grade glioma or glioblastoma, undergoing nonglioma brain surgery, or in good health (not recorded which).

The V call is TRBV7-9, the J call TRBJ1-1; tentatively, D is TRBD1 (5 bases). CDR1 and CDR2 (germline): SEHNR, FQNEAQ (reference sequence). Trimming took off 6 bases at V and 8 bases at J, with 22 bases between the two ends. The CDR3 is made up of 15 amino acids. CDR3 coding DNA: TGTGCCAGCAGACGCTCTGGGGTTGGGGACCCAGAAGCTTTCTTT. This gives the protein CASRRSGVGDPEAFF.

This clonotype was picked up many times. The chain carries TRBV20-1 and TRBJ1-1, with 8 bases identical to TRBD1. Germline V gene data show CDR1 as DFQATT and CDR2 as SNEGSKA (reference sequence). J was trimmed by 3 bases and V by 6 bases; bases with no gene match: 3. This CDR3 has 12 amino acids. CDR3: CSAQDRDTEAFF. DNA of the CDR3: TGCAGTGCACAGGACAGGGACACTGAAGCTTTCTTT.

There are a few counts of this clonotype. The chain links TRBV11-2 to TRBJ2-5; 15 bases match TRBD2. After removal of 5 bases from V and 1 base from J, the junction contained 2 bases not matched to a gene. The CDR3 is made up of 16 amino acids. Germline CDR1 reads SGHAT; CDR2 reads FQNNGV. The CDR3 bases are TGTGCCAGCAGCGGACTAGCGGGAGGGCCCCAAGAGACCCAGTACTTC. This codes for CASSGLAGGPQETQYF.

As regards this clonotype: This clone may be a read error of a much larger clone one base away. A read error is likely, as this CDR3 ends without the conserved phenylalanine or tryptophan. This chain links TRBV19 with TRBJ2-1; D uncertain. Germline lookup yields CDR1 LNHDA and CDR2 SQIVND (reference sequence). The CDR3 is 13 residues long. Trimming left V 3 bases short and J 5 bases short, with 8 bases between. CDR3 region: CASSIRSDNEQFL. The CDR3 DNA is TGTGCCAGTAGTATCAGGAGTGACAATGAGCAGTTCTTG.

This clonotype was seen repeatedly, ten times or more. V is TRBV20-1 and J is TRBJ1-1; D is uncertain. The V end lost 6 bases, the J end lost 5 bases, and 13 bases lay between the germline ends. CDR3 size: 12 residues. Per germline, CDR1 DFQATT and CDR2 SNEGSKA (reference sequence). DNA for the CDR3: TGCAGTGCCCTGAGCATGGGAACTGAAGCTTTCTTT. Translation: CSALSMGTEAFF.

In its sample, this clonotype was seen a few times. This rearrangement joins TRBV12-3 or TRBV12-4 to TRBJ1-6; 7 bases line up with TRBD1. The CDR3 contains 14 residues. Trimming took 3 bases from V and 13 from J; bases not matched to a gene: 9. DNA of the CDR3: TGTGCCAGCAGTTTCGACAGGGCGGCGTCGCCCCTCCACTTT. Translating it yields CASSFDRAASPLHF.

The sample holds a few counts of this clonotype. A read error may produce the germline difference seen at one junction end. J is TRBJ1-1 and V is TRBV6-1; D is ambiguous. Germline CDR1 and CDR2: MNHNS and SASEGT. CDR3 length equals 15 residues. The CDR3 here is CASSEPNLGNTEAFF. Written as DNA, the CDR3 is TGCGCCAGCAGTGAGCCTAACCTGGGGAACACTGAAGCTTTCTTT.